The 25 T cell receptor delta chains listed next were all sequenced from one sample in a study of Vδ1+ human thymocytes. Overall study findings and caveats: In the thymus, TRG and TRD repertoires looked highly polyclonal with Gaussian CDR3 lengths.

Sequences come from RNA converted to cDNA by reverse transcription. CDR3 amplicons came from multiplex PCR with pooled V-gene forward and constant-region reverse primers. TCRdb redid clone calling on the multiplex PCR reads using CATT. The sample comprises roughly 50,000 delta-chain clones, roughly 15% of which are singletons, and roughly 0.5% rests with the top ten. These receptors have no known antigen. The sample consisted of Vdelta1+ gamma-delta thymocytes from the thymus. The subset here: FACS-sorted CD3+ TCRalphabeta- TCRVdelta1+ TCRVdelta2- thymocytes. The receptors stem from a boy younger than two who had congenital heart surgery.

This clone was picked up a small number of times. The chain uses TRDV1 and TRDJ1; 7 bases fit TRDD3. Germline-derived CDR1 and CDR2 are TSWWSYY and QGS. V was clipped by 1 base and J by 1 base; unmatched bases: 9. The CDR3 consists of 17 residues. The chain's CDR3 is CALGERGGLIITDKLIF. Here the CDR3 DNA reads TGTGCTCTTGGGGAACGAGGGGGATTAATTATCACCGATAAACTCATCTTT.

This clone has more than one count but fewer than ten. V is TRDV1 and J is TRDJ1; 7 nucleotides align to TRDD3. Losses at the gene ends were 3 bases for V and 0 bases for J; bases not matched to a gene: 19. Germline CDR1 and CDR2: TSWWSYY and QGS. CDR3 size: 20 residues. CDR3 in amino acids: CALGEPSYGTGGDYTDKLIF. The CDR3 nucleotides are TGTGCTCTTGGGGAGCCTTCTTACGGTACCGGGGGGGATTACACCGATAAACTCATCTTT.

This clone was recorded a few times. The rearrangement joins TRDV1 to TRDJ1, with D tentatively TRDD3 (6 bases). Trimming left V 1 base short and J 2 bases short, with 32 bases between. There are 22 residues in the CDR3. Germline V gene sequence: CDR1 TSWWSYY, CDR2 QGS. This chain's CDR3 is CALGEPYIHAPVLGPRTDKLIF. The DNA for the CDR3 is TGTGCTCTTGGGGAACCCTATATACATGCCCCCGTTCTGGGGCCGAGGACCGATAAACTCATCTTT.

This clone was seen more than once but under ten times. The chain couples TRDV1 to TRDJ1; no reliable D call. The CDR3 length is 19 residues. CDR1 is TSWWSYY, CDR2 QGS, per germline. V was shortened by 0 bases and J by 0 bases, with 20 bases between the two germline ends. Here the CDR3 reads CALGELSPLPAWDTDKLIF. Written as DNA, the CDR3 is TGTGCTCTTGGGGAACTGTCCCCCCTCCCTGCTTGGGACACCGATAAACTCATCTTT.

This clone was seen only a few times. The chain links TRDV2 to TRDJ1, with 12 bases aligning to TRDD3. The CDR3 is 15 residues long. Germline loops: CDR1 GEAIGNYY, CDR2 EKD. With 6 bases clipped from V and 1 base from J, the junction kept 5 bases outside the gene matches. As DNA, the CDR3 is TGTGCCTGTCTCTGGGGGATACGGGCCACCGATAAACTCATCTTT. Its protein product is CACLWGIRATDKLIF.

The chain links TRDV1 to TRDJ1; D is tentatively TRDD2 or TRDD3 (6 bases each). Germline V lookup: CDR1 TSWWSYY, CDR2 QGS. V lost 0 bases and J lost 0, with 41 bases in between. The CDR3 spans 26 residues. The CDR3 DNA sequence: TGTGCTCTTGGGGAACTAAGCAACCCATTCCTATCCCCACGATACGACGTGTGGGGGTACACCGATAAACTCATCTTT. Protein product: CALGELSNPFLSPRYDVWGYTDKLIF.

This clone was detected only a few times. The V call is TRDV1, the J call TRDJ1; D is perhaps TRDD2 or TRDD3 (5 bases each). The CDR3 is 20 amino acids. Germline V gives CDR1 TSWWSYY, CDR2 QGS. V lost 4 bases and J lost 0, with 27 bases in between. The CDR3 nucleotides are TGTGCTCTTGGGGCAGGAATCTTCCCCCTGGGAGACAAGTACACCGATAAACTCATCTTT. As protein: CALGAGIFPLGDKYTDKLIF.

This clone was picked up a small number of times. This chain connects TRDV2 to TRDJ1, with TRDD3 identical over 12 bases. CDR1 and CDR2 (germline): GEAIGNYY, EKD. The junction had 14 bases not matched to a gene; V was cut back by 3 bases and J by 7 bases. This CDR3 has 17 amino acids. The CDR3 loop is CACDLRGYWGILGKLIF. CDR3 bases: TGTGCCTGTGACCTCCGAGGATACTGGGGGATACTAGGTAAACTCATCTTT.

This clone has a handful of counts. The chain uses TRDV1 and TRDJ1; 7 nucleotides match TRDD2. Germline CDR1 reads TSWWSYY; CDR2 reads QGS. The CDR3 loop spans 19 amino acids. V was clipped by 4 bases and J by 0 bases; unmatched bases: 17. This chain's CDR3 is CALGAFLPTRVGYTDKLIF. In DNA form, the CDR3 reads TGTGCTCTTGGGGCCTTCCTCCCTACGAGGGTGGGGTACACCGATAAACTCATCTTT.

J is TRDJ1 and V is TRDV1; 7 bases are shared with TRDD3. The CDR3 is 17 amino acids. J lost 0 bases, V lost 3 bases, and 10 bases had no gene match. CDR1 is TSWWSYY and CDR2 is QGS in the germline V gene. The DNA of the CDR3 is TGTGCTCTTGGGGACTCCTTCTTCTGGGGGGACACCGATAAACTCATCTTT. Encoded protein: CALGDSFFWGDTDKLIF.

In this sample, this clone turned up a few times. The chain has TRDV1 and TRDJ1; 11 bases are a match to TRDD3. V lost 0 bases, J lost 2 bases, and 26 bases stayed unmatched. Germline V lookup: CDR1 TSWWSYY, CDR2 QGS. The CDR3 totals 24 residues. CDR3 bases: TGTGCTCTTGGGGAACTGGTTCCTACGGGGTTGGGGGATACGCGTATCCGGTTTACCGATAAACTCATCTTT. Protein sequence: CALGELVPTGLGDTRIRFTDKLIF.

This clone was seen more than once but under ten times. Other DNA sequences in the same sample also yield this CDR3. The rearrangement uses TRAV29/DV5 and TRDJ1; TRDD3 agrees at 10 bases. Germline loops: CDR1 NSMFDY, CDR2 ISSIKDK. V lost 1 base and J lost 1; bases outside the gene matches: 13. This CDR3 is 18 amino acids long. The CDR3 bases are TGTGCAGCAAGCCTTTCCCGGATACTGGGGGATTTCACCGATAAACTCATCTTT. Translated: CAASLSRILGDFTDKLIF.

This clone was detected only a few times. The V gene is TRDV1, the J gene TRDJ1; TRDD2 is a possible D gene (6 bases). Trimming cost V 0 bases and J 0 bases, with 8 bases left between them. This CDR3 is 15 amino acids long. Germline values: CDR1 TSWWSYY, CDR2 QGS. The CDR3 spells CALGELAFHTDKLIF. The DNA for the CDR3 is TGTGCTCTTGGGGAACTGGCCTTCCACACCGATAAACTCATCTTT.

Many counts were recorded for this clone. This chain connects TRDV1 to TRDJ1; D is unresolved. Germline CDR1 reads TSWWSYY; CDR2 reads QGS. The V and J ends lost 3 bases and 0 bases respectively, with 5 bases between them. The CDR3 runs to 13 residues. The chain's CDR3 is CALGDPYTDKLIF. The DNA of the CDR3 is TGTGCTCTTGGGGACCCCTACACCGATAAACTCATCTTT.

The chain joins TRDV1 to TRDJ1, with 11 bases lining up with TRDD3. From germline, CDR1 is TSWWSYY and CDR2 QGS. The ends lost 0 bases at V and 0 bases at J; junction bases unmatched: 12. The length of the CDR3 is 20 residues. In DNA form, the CDR3 reads TGTGCTCTTGGGGAACTATTGTCCTACTGGGGGATAGGGTACACCGATAAACTCATCTTT. The encoded protein is CALGELLSYWGIGYTDKLIF.

The chain couples TRDV1 to TRDJ1; D might be TRDD3 (6 bases). CDR3 length: 14 residues. The germline V gene encodes CDR1 TSWWSYY and CDR2 QGS. V lost 8 bases to trimming and J lost 5 bases, with 18 bases between them. The chain's CDR3 is CALLTSGDKDKLIF. CDR3 sequence (DNA): TGTGCTCTTCTGACGTCGGGGGACAAGGATAAACTCATCTTT.

This clone was recorded a few times. V is TRDV1 and J is TRDJ1; 9 bases fit TRDD2. Unmatched junction bases numbered 14, after V lost 5 bases and J lost 1 base. The germline V gene has CDR1 TSWWSYY and CDR2 QGS. This CDR3 contains 18 residues. The DNA of the CDR3 is TGTGCTCTTGGGTACCTTCCTACGGTTGGCTGGGGCACCGATAAACTCATCTTT. Residues: CALGYLPTVGWGTDKLIF.

The chain is built from TRDV1 and TRDJ1; 10 bases map to TRDD3. The trim removed 4 bases at V and 4 bases at J, leaving 24 bases unmatched. The CDR3 sequence is 21 residues long. The germline V gene encodes CDR1 TSWWSYY and CDR2 QGS. Here the CDR3 reads CALGGLTPSRWGIPIVDKLIF. CDR3 bases: TGTGCTCTTGGGGGGCTTACGCCAAGTAGATGGGGGATACCTATCGTCGATAAACTCATCTTT.

The rearrangement uses TRDV1 and TRDJ1; 10 bases are a match to TRDD3. Per the germline V gene, CDR1 is TSWWSYY and CDR2 is QGS. The CDR3 consists of 25 residues. Trimming removed 2 bases from V and 0 bases from J; junction bases left unmatched: 30. The CDR3 nucleotides read TGTGCTCTTGGGGAATCCATGTCGGCCGTAATACGGGGGATACGCGGGTCTTCGTACACCGATAAACTCATCTTT. Translating it yields CALGESMSAVIRGIRGSSYTDKLIF.

The chain combines TRDV1 with TRDJ1; 13 bases agree with TRDD3. The CDR3 runs to 19 residues. The V and J ends lost 1 base and 8 bases, in that order; junction bases with no gene match: 16. Germline assignment: CDR1 TSWWSYY and CDR2 QGS. CDR3: CALGEQSPTRYWGIRKLIF. The CDR3 DNA reads as TGTGCTCTTGGGGAACAATCCCCCACTCGTTACTGGGGGATACGCAAACTCATCTTT.

This clone was recorded a few times. The chain is built from TRDV1 and TRDJ1; 9 bases are shared with TRDD3. CDR3 size: 18 residues. The V gene end was trimmed by 0 bases and the J gene end by 0 bases; junction bases not matched to a gene: 8. CDR1 TSWWSYY and CDR2 QGS come from the germline V gene. CDR3 sequence (DNA): TGTGCTCTTGGGGAACTCGAGAACTGGGGGACCGACACCGATAAACTCATCTTT. Its protein product is CALGELENWGTDTDKLIF.

The genes are TRDV1 and TRDJ1; possible D gene TRDD2, 6 bases. The V and J ends lost 3 bases and 7 bases respectively, with 18 bases between them. In germline, CDR1 is TSWWSYY, CDR2 QGS. CDR3 length equals 15 residues. This CDR3 is CALGDLPSLRSKLIF. CDR3 coding DNA: TGTGCTCTTGGGGACCTTCCCTCTCTGAGAAGTAAACTCATCTTT.

This clone showed up just a few times. The rearrangement uses TRDV1 and TRDJ1; TRDD3 matches 8 bases. The length of the CDR3 is 21 residues. From germline, CDR1 is TSWWSYY and CDR2 QGS. The J segment lost 0 bases and the V segment lost 5 bases, leaving 23 bases of the junction unmatched. The CDR3 bases are TGTGCTCTTGGGCCCCACCTTTCCAGGGGAACTGGGGGGAGGTACACCGATAAACTCATCTTT. It yields the protein CALGPHLSRGTGGRYTDKLIF.

A word on this clone: Relative to the germline gene, one junction end is altered; a read error may explain this. Other DNA sequences within the sample encode an identical CDR3. V gene TRDV1 combines with J gene TRDJ1, with TRDD3 identical over 12 bases. Germline assignment: CDR1 TSWWSYY and CDR2 QGS. The CDR3 extends over 19 amino acids. CDR3 amino acids: CALGELDGWGIRETDKLIF. DNA of the CDR3: TGTGCTCTTGGGGAACTGGACGGCTGGGGGATACGAGAGACCGATAAACTCATCTTC.

Worth noting for this clone: One end of the junction is discordant with germline, which a read error may explain. V is TRDV1 and J is TRDJ1, with 10 bases matching TRDD3. The CDR3 totals 16 residues. From germline, CDR1 is TSWWSYY and CDR2 QGS. This CDR3 reads CALGKLGDHYTDKLIF. As DNA, the CDR3 is TGTGCTCTTGGGAAACTGGGGGATCACTACACCGATAAACTCATCTTT.